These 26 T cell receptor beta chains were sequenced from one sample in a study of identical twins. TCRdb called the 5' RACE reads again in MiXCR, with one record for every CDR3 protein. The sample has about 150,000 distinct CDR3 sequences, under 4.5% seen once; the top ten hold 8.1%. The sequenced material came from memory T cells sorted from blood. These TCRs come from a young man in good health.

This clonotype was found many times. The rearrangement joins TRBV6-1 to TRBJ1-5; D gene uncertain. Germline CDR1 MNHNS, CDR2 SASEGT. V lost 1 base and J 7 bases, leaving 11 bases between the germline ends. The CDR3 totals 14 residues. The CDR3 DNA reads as TGTGCCAGCAGTGAAGTCCAGGATCGGCAGCCCCAGCATTTT. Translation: CASSEVQDRQPQHF.

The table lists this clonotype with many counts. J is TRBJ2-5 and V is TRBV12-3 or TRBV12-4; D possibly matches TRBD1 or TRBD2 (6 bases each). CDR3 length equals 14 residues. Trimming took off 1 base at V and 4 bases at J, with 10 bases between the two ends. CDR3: CASSLGGAAETQYF. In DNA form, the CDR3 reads TGTGCCAGCAGTTTAGGGGGGGCGGCAGAGACCCAGTACTTC.

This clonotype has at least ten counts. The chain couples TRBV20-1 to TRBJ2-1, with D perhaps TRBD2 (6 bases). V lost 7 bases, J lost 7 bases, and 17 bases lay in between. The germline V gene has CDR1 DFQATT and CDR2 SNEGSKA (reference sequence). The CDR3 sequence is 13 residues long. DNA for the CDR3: TGCAGTGTTGCTGGGGGGATAGGGAATGAGCAGTTCTTC. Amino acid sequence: CSVAGGIGNEQFF.

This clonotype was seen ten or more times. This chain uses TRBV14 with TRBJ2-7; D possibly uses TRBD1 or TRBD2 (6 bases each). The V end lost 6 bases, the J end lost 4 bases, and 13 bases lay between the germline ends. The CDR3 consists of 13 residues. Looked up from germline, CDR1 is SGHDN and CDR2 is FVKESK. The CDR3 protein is CASRRTGTYEQYV. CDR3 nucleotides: TGTGCCAGCAGACGAACAGGGACTTACGAGCAGTACGTC.

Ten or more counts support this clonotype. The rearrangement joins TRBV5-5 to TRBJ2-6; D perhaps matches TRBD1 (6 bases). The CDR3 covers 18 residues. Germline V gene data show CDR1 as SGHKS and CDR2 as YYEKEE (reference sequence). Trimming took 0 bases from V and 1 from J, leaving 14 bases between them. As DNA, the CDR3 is TGTGCCAGCAGCTTGGAACGACAGGCGCAATCTGGGGCCAACGTCCTGACTTTC. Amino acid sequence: CASSLERQAQSGANVLTF. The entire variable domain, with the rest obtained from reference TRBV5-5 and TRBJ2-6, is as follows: DAGVTQSPTHLIKTRGQQVTLRCSPISGHKSVSWYQQVLGQGPQFIFQYYEKEERGRGNFPDRFSARQFPNYSSELNVNALLLGDSALYLCASSLERQAQSGANVLTFGAGSRLTVL.

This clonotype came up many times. The CDR3, as DNA: TGTGCCAGCAGTCTGACAGGGGGCTGGACCGGGGAGCTGTTTTTT. Translated: CASSLTGGWTGELFF. This chain uses TRBV27 with TRBJ2-2, with 10 bases fitting TRBD1. The CDR3 is 15 amino acids. The V gene end was trimmed by 5 bases and the J gene end by 5 bases; junction bases not matched to a gene: 5. Per germline, CDR1 MNHEY and CDR2 SMNVEV (reference sequence).

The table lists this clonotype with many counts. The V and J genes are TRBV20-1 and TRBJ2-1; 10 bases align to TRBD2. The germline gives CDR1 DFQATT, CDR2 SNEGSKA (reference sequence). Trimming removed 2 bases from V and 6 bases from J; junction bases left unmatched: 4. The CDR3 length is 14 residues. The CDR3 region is CSARLAGEPNEQFF. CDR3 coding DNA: TGCAGTGCTAGACTAGCGGGGGAACCCAATGAGCAGTTCTTC.

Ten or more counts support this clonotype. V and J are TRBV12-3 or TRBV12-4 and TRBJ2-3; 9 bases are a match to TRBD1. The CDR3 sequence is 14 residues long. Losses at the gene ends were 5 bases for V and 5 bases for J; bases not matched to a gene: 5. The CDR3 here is CASSMGQGKDTQYF. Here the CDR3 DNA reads TGTGCCAGCAGTATGGGACAGGGAAAAGATACGCAGTATTTT.

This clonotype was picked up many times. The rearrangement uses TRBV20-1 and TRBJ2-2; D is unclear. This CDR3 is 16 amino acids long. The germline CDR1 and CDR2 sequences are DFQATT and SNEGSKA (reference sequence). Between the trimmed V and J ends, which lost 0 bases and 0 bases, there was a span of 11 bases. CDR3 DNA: TGCAGTGCTAGAGATCAGTCTAACCCGAACACCGGGGAGCTGTTTTTT. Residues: CSARDQSNPNTGELFF.

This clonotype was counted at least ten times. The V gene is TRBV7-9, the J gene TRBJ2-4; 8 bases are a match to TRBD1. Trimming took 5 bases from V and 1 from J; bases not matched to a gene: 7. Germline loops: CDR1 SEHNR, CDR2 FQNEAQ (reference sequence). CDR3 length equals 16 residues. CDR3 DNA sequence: TGTGCCAGCAGCCGCACAGGGGGGCGGGCCAAAAACATTCAGTACTTC. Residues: CASSRTGGRAKNIQYF.

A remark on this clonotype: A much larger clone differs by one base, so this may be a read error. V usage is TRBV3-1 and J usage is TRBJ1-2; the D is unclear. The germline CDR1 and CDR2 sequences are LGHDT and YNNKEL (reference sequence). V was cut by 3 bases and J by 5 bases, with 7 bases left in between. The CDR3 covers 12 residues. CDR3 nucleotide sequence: TGTGCCAGCAGCCACTCTGGTTATGGCTACACCTTC. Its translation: CASSHSGYGYTF.

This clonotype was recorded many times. CDR3 in amino acids: CSAIAGAGGEQYF. In nucleotides, the CDR3 is TGCAGTGCCATAGCGGGAGCTGGAGGCGAGCAGTACTTC. This chain links TRBV20-1 with TRBJ2-7; 9 bases are shared with TRBD2. The germline V gene encodes CDR1 DFQATT and CDR2 SNEGSKA (reference sequence). CDR3 size: 13 residues. V was clipped by 6 bases and J by 6 bases; unmatched bases: 9.

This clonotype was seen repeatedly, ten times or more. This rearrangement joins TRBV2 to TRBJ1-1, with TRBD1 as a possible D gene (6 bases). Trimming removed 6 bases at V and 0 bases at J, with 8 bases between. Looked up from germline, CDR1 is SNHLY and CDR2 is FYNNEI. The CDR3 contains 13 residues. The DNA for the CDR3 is TGTGCCAGCAGCCGGACAGTGAACACTGAAGCTTTCTTT. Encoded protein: CASSRTVNTEAFF.

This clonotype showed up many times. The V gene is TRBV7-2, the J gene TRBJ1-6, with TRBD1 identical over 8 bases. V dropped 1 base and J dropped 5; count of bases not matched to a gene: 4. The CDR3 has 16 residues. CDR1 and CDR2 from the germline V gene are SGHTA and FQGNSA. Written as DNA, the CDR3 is TGTGCCAGCAGCTTAGTGGCAGGGGGCAATAATTCACCCCTCCACTTT. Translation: CASSLVAGGNNSPLHF.

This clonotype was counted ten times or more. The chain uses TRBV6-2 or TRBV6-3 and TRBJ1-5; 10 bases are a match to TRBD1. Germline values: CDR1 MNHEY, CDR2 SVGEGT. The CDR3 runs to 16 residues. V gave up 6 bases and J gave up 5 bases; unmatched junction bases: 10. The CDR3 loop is CASRSPGQGQHQPQHF. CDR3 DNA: TGTGCCAGCAGGAGCCCGGGACAGGGGCAGCATCAGCCCCAGCATTTT.

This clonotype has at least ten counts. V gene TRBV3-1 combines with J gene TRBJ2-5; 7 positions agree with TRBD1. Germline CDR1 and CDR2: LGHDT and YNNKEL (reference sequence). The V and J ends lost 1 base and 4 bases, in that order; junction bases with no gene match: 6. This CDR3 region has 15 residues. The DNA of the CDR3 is TGTGCCAGCAGCCAAGCACAAGGGGGCGGAGAGACCCAGTACTTC. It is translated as CASSQAQGGGETQYF.

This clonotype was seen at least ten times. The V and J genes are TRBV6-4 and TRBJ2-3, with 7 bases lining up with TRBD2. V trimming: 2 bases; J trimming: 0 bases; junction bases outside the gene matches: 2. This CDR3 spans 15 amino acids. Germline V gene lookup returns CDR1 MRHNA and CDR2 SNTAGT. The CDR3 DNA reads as TGTGCCAGCAGTGACGGCGGGAGTAGCACAGATACGCAGTATTTT. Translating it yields CASSDGGSSTDTQYF.

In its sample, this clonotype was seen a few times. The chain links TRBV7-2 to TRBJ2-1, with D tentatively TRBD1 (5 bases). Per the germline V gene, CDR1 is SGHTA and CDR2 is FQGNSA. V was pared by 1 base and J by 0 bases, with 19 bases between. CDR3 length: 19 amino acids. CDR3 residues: CASSLGLPLGASSYNEQFF. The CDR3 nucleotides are TGTGCCAGCAGCTTAGGGCTCCCTTTAGGGGCGAGCTCCTACAATGAGCAGTTCTTC.

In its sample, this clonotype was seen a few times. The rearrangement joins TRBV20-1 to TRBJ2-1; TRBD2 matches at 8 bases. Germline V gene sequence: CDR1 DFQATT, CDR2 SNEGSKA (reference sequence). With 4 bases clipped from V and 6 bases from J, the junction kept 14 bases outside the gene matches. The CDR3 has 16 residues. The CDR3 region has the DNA TGCAGTGCTATAAAGATCAAAGCGGGAGTTGGCAATGAGCAGTTCTTC. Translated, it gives CSAIKIKAGVGNEQFF.

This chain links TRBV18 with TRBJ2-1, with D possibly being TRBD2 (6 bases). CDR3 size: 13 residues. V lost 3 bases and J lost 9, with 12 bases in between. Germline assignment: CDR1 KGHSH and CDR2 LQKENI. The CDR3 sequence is CASSPSTGVEQFF. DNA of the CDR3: TGTGCCAGCTCACCCTCTACGGGAGTTGAGCAGTTCTTC.

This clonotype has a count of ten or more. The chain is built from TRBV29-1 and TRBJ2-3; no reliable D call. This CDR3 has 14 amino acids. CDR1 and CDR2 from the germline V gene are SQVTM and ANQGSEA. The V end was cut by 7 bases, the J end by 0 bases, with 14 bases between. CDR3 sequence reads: CSDRGPLSTDTQYF. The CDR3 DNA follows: TGCAGCGATCGCGGCCCTCTGAGCACAGATACGCAGTATTTT.

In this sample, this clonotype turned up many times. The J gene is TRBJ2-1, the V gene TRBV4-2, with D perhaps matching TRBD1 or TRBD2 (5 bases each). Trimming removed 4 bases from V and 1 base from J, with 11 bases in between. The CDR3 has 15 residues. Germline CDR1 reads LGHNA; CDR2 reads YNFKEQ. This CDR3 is CASSRVGPSYNEQFF. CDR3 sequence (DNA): TGTGCCAGCAGCCGAGTGGGACCATCCTACAATGAGCAGTTCTTC.

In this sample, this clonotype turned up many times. The DNA for the CDR3 is TGTGCCAGCAGCCCGACACGGGTTCTCACTGAAGCTTTCTTT. Translation gives CASSPTRVLTEAFF. The chain carries TRBV5-6 and TRBJ1-1; D is unresolved. The CDR3 runs 14 residues. V shed 4 bases and J shed 4 bases, with 14 bases lying between them. Germline V lookup: CDR1 SGHDT, CDR2 YYEEEE.

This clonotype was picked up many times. CDR3: CAWATGLAGGPLSTDTQYF. The CDR3 bases are TGTGCCTGGGCTACGGGACTAGCGGGAGGGCCGCTGAGCACAGATACGCAGTATTTT. The chain combines TRBV30 with TRBJ2-3; TRBD2 matches 16 bases. The V and J ends lost 5 bases and 0 bases, in that order; junction bases with no gene match: 11. The CDR3 is 19 residues long. Germline loops: CDR1 GTSNPN, CDR2 SVGIG (reference sequence).

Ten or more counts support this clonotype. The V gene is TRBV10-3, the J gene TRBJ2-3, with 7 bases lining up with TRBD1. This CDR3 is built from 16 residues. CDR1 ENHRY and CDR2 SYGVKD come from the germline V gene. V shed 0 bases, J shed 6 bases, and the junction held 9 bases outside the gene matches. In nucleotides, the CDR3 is TGTGCCATCAGTGAGTCGCAGGGGGAGTCCACTGATACGCAGTATTTT. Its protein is CAISESQGESTDTQYF.

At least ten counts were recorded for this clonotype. The CDR3 loop reads CASTRDRGISEAFF. In DNA, the CDR3 is TGCGCCAGCACGAGGGACAGGGGAATATCTGAAGCTTTCTTT. The rearrangement uses TRBV5-1 and TRBJ1-1; 10 nucleotides align to TRBD1. This CDR3 spans 14 amino acids. Trimming cost V 6 bases and J 6 bases; bases outside gene matches: 8. CDR1 is SGHRS and CDR2 is YFSETQ in the germline V gene.